This TCR beta chain stems from a study of T cells in Graves' hyperthyroidism and ophthalmopathy. There were TCR beta CDR3 regions amplified from RNA transcripts. The primer set for the first-round RT-PCR of the TCR CDR3 was HTBI. TCRdb recomputed calls from the multiplex PCR reads with MiXCR, one row per CDR3 protein. Here the sample spans roughly 500,000 distinct CDR3 sequences, approximately 48% being singletons. The V segment lost 6 bases and the J segment 0 bases; nucleotides outside the gene matches: 6. Germline V gene sequence: CDR1 DFQATT, CDR2 SNEGSKA (reference sequence). The CDR3 has 16 amino acids. Notes on the study in general: Ophthalmopathy, as predicted by the model, came a median roughly 6.5 months after the prediction.

This clonotype appeared many times. Its antigen is undetermined. V usage is TRBV20-1 and J usage is TRBJ2-6; the match to TRBD1 covers 9 bases. Sample: peripheral blood or thyroid tissue (not recorded which). The clonotype comes from an adult woman with Graves' disease, either hyperthyroidism or ophthalmopathy (not recorded which). The CDR3 protein is CSAVTTGGSGANVLTF. CDR3 nucleotide sequence: TGCAGTGCAGTGACGACAGGGGGCTCTGGGGCCAACGTCCTGACTTTC.